These 28 T cell receptor beta chains came from one sample sequenced in a study of identical twins. TCRdb analysed the 5' RACE reads with MiXCR anew, one entry per CDR3 protein. The sample holds more than 250,000 distinct CDR3 sequences; 8% to 9% are singletons and the top ten take less than 2.5%. These records were also assigned to another study, of yellow fever vaccine responses in identical twins.

Sequenced: memory (CD45RO+) T cells sorted from blood. The origin of the receptors is a woman younger than 35 in good health.

This clonotype has at least ten counts. DNA for the CDR3: TGTGCCAGCAGTTTAGGGGACAGGGGGACAGATACGCAGTATTTT. Residues: CASSLGDRGTDTQYF. J is TRBJ2-3 and V is TRBV12-3 or TRBV12-4; 11 bases align to TRBD1. This CDR3 has 15 amino acids. Unmatched junction bases numbered 0, after V lost 1 base and J lost 3 bases.

Only a few counts were recorded for this clonotype. CDR3 in DNA: TGTGCCAGCAGTGAGCTTCCCCGACTAGCGGGAGTTGGGGATACGCAGTATTTT. Its protein product is CASSELPRLAGVGDTQYF. This chain connects TRBV28 to TRBJ2-3, with TRBD2 matching over 12 bases. J was trimmed by 6 bases and V by 5 bases; bases with no gene match: 15. Germline V gene sequence: CDR1 MDHEN, CDR2 SYDVKM. The CDR3 contains 18 residues. The full variable domain, with the rest looked up from reference TRBV28 and TRBJ2-3, is DVKVTQSSRYLVKRTGEKVFLECVQDMDHENMFWYRQDPGLGLRLIYFSYDVKMKEKGDIPEGYSVSREKKERFSLILESASTNQTSMYLCASSELPRLAGVGDTQYFGPGTRLTVL.

The gene calls are TRBV28 and TRBJ2-1; 10 nucleotides line up with TRBD2. Germline V lookup: CDR1 MDHEN, CDR2 SYDVKM. This CDR3 contains 15 residues. V was pared by 6 bases and J by 9 bases, with 11 bases of the junction left unmatched. CDR3 DNA: TGTGCCAGCAGGATATTAGCGGGAGGAAGGGTTGAGCAGTTCTTC. This encodes CASRILAGGRVEQFF.

V and J are TRBV6-1 and TRBJ1-1; D is possibly TRBD1 (5 bases). CDR3 length equals 16 residues. The V gene's germline CDR1 is MNHNS and CDR2 SASEGT. V lost 3 bases and J 0 bases, leaving 14 bases between the germline ends. The CDR3 here is CASSDFGGRMNTEAFF. The CDR3 nucleotides are TGTGCCAGCAGTGATTTCGGGGGAAGAATGAACACTGAAGCTTTCTTT.

The genes are TRBV27 and TRBJ2-7; TRBD2 aligns across 8 bases. Germline V gene data show CDR1 as MNHEY and CDR2 as SMNVEV (reference sequence). The CDR3 spans 18 residues. Unmatched junction bases numbered 19, after V lost 2 bases and J lost 7 bases. The CDR3 DNA reads TGTGCCAGCAGTTTAAGGGGGAGGGGGGTAGCGGGAACAGAAGAGCAGTACTTC. It translates to CASSLRGRGVAGTEEQYF.

This clonotype appeared a few times. The chain couples TRBV28 to TRBJ2-1, with 16 bases aligning to TRBD2. With V trimmed by 7 bases and J by 6 bases, 12 bases remained unmatched. Germline V gene data show CDR1 as MDHEN and CDR2 as SYDVKM. This CDR3 is built from 18 residues. The CDR3 DNA follows: TGTGCCAGCACCAAGGCTGGGACTAGCGGGGGGGCGTCCAATGAGCAGTTCTTC. Translation: CASTKAGTSGGASNEQFF.

On this clonotype: Without the conserved terminal phenylalanine or tryptophan, this CDR3 likely stems from a read error. This chain uses TRBV25-1 with TRBJ2-5, with 11 bases identical to TRBD2. Trimming removed 1 base from V and 5 bases from J; junction bases left unmatched: 9. The CDR3 has 17 residues. Germline values: CDR1 MGHDK, CDR2 SYGVNS. CDR3 bases: TGTGCCAGCAGTGAATTCACCCCACTAGCGGGGGAGGAGACCCAGTACTCC. Residues: CASSEFTPLAGEETQYS.

The V call is TRBV4-1, the J call TRBJ1-4; no firm D call. Trimming shortened V by 2 bases and J by 7 bases, and 5 bases separated the two germline ends. Germline lookup yields CDR1 MGHRA and CDR2 YSYEKL. The length of the CDR3 is 12 residues. CDR3 amino acids: CASSQIFEKLFF. CDR3 nucleotide sequence: TGCGCCAGCAGCCAAATTTTTGAAAAACTGTTTTTT.

The sample holds many counts of this clonotype. V usage is TRBV6-1 and J usage is TRBJ2-3; 8 bases map to TRBD2. The CDR3 sequence is 13 residues long. Germline trimming cut 7 bases from V and 8 bases from J; bases unmatched to any gene: 8. The V gene's germline CDR1 is MNHNS and CDR2 SASEGT. CDR3 nucleotides: TGTGCCAGCACAGCGGGGGAGGCTGTTACGCAGTATTTT. Amino acid sequence: CASTAGEAVTQYF.

Many counts were recorded for this clonotype. The chain carries TRBV5-5 and TRBJ2-1; possible D gene TRBD1, 8 bases. The V gene's germline CDR1 is SGHKS and CDR2 YYEKEE (reference sequence). The CDR3 loop spans 13 amino acids. The ends were cut back, 0 bases at V and 13 bases at J, with 14 bases in the middle. CDR3 sequence: CASSLDGGTGQFF. The CDR3 bases are TGTGCCAGCAGCTTGGACGGGGGGACAGGACAGTTCTTC. Variable domain in full (rest from reference TRBV5-5 and TRBJ2-1): DAGVTQSPTHLIKTRGQQVTLRCSPISGHKSVSWYQQVLGQGPQFIFQYYEKEERGRGNFPDRFSARQFPNYSSELNVNALLLGDSALYLCASSLDGGTGQFFGPGTRLTVL.

The sample holds a few counts of this clonotype. The J gene is TRBJ2-2, the V gene TRBV28; D is unclear. CDR1 and CDR2 from the germline V gene are MDHEN and SYDVKM. The length of the CDR3 is 14 residues. Trimming pared 8 bases from V and 0 bases from J, leaving 10 bases between. In DNA form, the CDR3 reads TGTGCCAGCTTACGGCAGGCGAACACCGGGGAGCTGTTTTTT. Protein: CASLRQANTGELFF.

This clonotype was seen ten or more times. The V gene is TRBV5-6, the J gene TRBJ2-7; no firm D call. V shed 0 bases and J shed 3 bases, with 7 bases lying between them. The CDR3 is 13 amino acids. Looked up from germline, CDR1 is SGHDT and CDR2 is YYEEEE. CDR3 residues: CASSLDVNYEQYF. Written as DNA, the CDR3 is TGTGCCAGCAGCTTGGACGTAAACTACGAGCAGTACTTC.

This clonotype was recorded a few times. This chain joins TRBV9 and TRBJ2-3; 13 bases fit TRBD2. V shed 6 bases and J 0 bases; nucleotides not matched to a gene: 4. The CDR3 sequence is 16 residues long. Germline V CDR1 and CDR2: SGDLS, YYNGEE. The DNA for the CDR3 is TGTGCCAGCACGAAACTAGCGGGGGGGAGCACAGATACGCAGTATTTT. Its protein product is CASTKLAGGSTDTQYF.

This clonotype has just a few counts. The V and J genes are TRBV7-3 and TRBJ2-7; no reliable D call. V was trimmed by 6 bases and J by 0 bases, leaving 6 bases between them. Germline values: CDR1 SGHTA, CDR2 FQGTGA. CDR3 length: 12 residues. The CDR3 here is CASRGYSYEQYF. The CDR3 DNA reads as TGTGCCAGCAGGGGCTACTCCTACGAGCAGTACTTC.

The chain couples TRBV12-3 or TRBV12-4 to TRBJ2-5; 7 nucleotides line up with TRBD2. This CDR3 spans 16 amino acids. V was pared by 2 bases and J by 0 bases, with 6 bases of the junction left unmatched. CDR3 sequence: CASSLTAGAHQETQYF. CDR3 coding DNA: TGTGCCAGCAGTTTAACTGCGGGAGCCCACCAAGAGACCCAGTACTTC.

This clonotype was seen ten or more times. V usage is TRBV6-1 and J usage is TRBJ1-2; tentatively, D is TRBD1 (5 bases). Germline-derived CDR1 and CDR2 are MNHNS and SASEGT. V was trimmed by 3 bases and J by 5 bases, leaving 16 bases between them. The CDR3 is 15 residues long. CDR3 sequence: CASSERGAWHYGYTF. The CDR3 nucleotides read TGTGCCAGCAGTGAGAGGGGAGCATGGCATTATGGCTACACCTTC.

This clonotype was recorded many times. The J gene is TRBJ2-4, the V gene TRBV4-1; 10 nucleotides match TRBD2. V trimming: 2 bases; J trimming: 1 base; junction bases outside the gene matches: 17. The CDR3 totals 21 residues. From germline, CDR1 is MGHRA and CDR2 YSYEKL. CDR3 residues: CASSQTPLAGVSFRAKNIQYF. Written as DNA, the CDR3 is TGCGCCAGCAGCCAAACACCCCTAGCGGGAGTGAGTTTTAGGGCCAAAAACATTCAGTACTTC.

J is TRBJ2-5 and V is TRBV10-2, with 13 bases fitting TRBD2. Germline lookup yields CDR1 WSHSY and CDR2 SAAADI. The length of the CDR3 is 18 residues. The trim removed 6 bases at V and 4 bases at J, leaving 14 bases unmatched. The DNA for the CDR3 is TGCGCCAGCAGACTACGACTAGCGGGGGGTACTCCGGGAGAGACCCAGTACTTC. This codes for CASRLRLAGGTPGETQYF.

Ten or more counts support this clonotype. J is TRBJ2-3 and V is TRBV2, with TRBD2 matching 9 bases. This CDR3 contains 15 residues. V lost 4 bases to trimming and J lost 1 base; unmatched junction nucleotides: 3. Germline CDR1 is SNHLY and CDR2 is FYNNEI. CDR3 loop: CASSGSGSGTDTQYF. DNA for the CDR3: TGTGCCAGCAGTGGTAGCGGGAGCGGCACAGATACGCAGTATTTT.

V is TRBV5-1 and J is TRBJ2-5; D is ambiguous. CDR1 is SGHRS and CDR2 is YFSETQ in the germline V gene. The CDR3 is 13 amino acids. V shed 0 bases and J shed 3 bases, with 6 bases lying between them. The CDR3 DNA follows: TGCGCCAGCAGCTTGGCTGTAAAAGAGACCCAGTACTTC. This encodes CASSLAVKETQYF. Full variable domain (missing parts from reference TRBV5-1 and TRBJ2-5): KAGVTQTPRYLIKTRGQQVTLSCSPISGHRSVSWYQQTPGQGLQFLFEYFSETQRNKGNFPGRFSGRQFSNSRSEMNVSTLELGDSALYLCASSLAVKETQYFGPGTRLLVL.

V and J are TRBV24-1 and TRBJ2-5; tentatively, D is TRBD2 (6 bases). The CDR3 contains 15 residues. Germline CDR1 and CDR2: KGHDR and SFDVKD. With 8 bases removed from V and 9 bases from J, the gap between germline ends came to 24 bases. For the CDR3, the DNA is TGTGCCACCATCCGCCGGGACTCTCAAAACGTGGCCCAGTACTTC. This translates into CATIRRDSQNVAQYF.

This clonotype was detected once. The rearrangement joins TRBV5-1 to TRBJ2-5; 8 bases are a match to TRBD2. The trim removed 2 bases at V and 1 base at J, leaving 7 bases unmatched. Germline V gives CDR1 SGHRS, CDR2 YFSETQ. The CDR3 is made up of 16 amino acids. The CDR3 coding sequence is TGCGCCAGCAGCTTCGGGTCTAGCGGGCTCCAAGAGACCCAGTACTTC. Protein sequence: CASSFGSSGLQETQYF.

This clonotype was counted at least ten times. J is TRBJ2-7 and V is TRBV6-2 or TRBV6-3; a weak D match, TRBD1 (5 bases). V lost 6 bases and J 4 bases, leaving 10 bases between the germline ends. CDR3 size: 12 residues. Germline assignment: CDR1 MNHEY and CDR2 SVGEGT. The CDR3 DNA reads TGTGCCAGCAGCTCACAGGCGTACGAGCAGTACGTC. This sequence encodes CASSSQAYEQYV.

J is TRBJ1-1 and V is TRBV28; D remains ambiguous. The CDR3 totals 10 residues. Trimming cost V 10 bases and J 2 bases, with 5 bases left between them. Germline loops: CDR1 MDHEN, CDR2 SYDVKM. CDR3 protein: CATHNTEAFF. DNA of the CDR3: TGTGCCACCCATAACACTGAAGCTTTCTTT.

In the case of this clonotype: The missing conserved phenylalanine or tryptophan at the end of this CDR3 makes a read error likely. The rearrangement joins TRBV7-2 to TRBJ1-5; D not certain. Germline values: CDR1 SGHTA, CDR2 FQGNSA. The ends were cut back, 3 bases at V and 3 bases at J, with 3 bases in the middle. This CDR3 comprises 12 residues. CDR3 DNA: TGTGCCAGCAGCTTCTTCAATCAGCCCCAGCATTGT. As protein: CASSFFNQPQHC.

This clonotype was detected ten times or more. V is TRBV11-2 and J is TRBJ2-7; D remains ambiguous. Trimming left V 1 base short and J 2 bases short, with 15 bases between. Per the germline V gene, CDR1 is SGHAT and CDR2 is FQNNGV. The CDR3 length is 16 residues. CDR3: CASSLGLGFVTYEQYV. Here the CDR3 DNA reads TGTGCCAGCAGCTTAGGGTTGGGCTTTGTCACCTACGAGCAGTACGTC.

There are many counts of this clonotype. This sequence joins TRBV12-3 or TRBV12-4 and TRBJ2-7; tentative D call: TRBD2 (6 bases). The CDR3 has 14 amino acids. Trimming shortened V by 4 bases and J by 4 bases, and 14 bases separated the two germline ends. The DNA of the CDR3 is TGTGCCAGCAGTTCAAATAGCGGAAATTACGAGCAGTACTTC. This encodes CASSSNSGNYEQYF.

The V call is TRBV4-2, the J call TRBJ1-1; D may be TRBD1 (5 bases). Trimming removed 0 bases at V and 3 bases at J, with 8 bases between. Germline-derived CDR1 and CDR2 are LGHNA and YNFKEQ. CDR3 length: 14 amino acids. CDR3 residues: CASSQEGVYTEAFF. The DNA for the CDR3 is TGTGCCAGCAGCCAAGAGGGGGTATACACTGAAGCTTTCTTT.